This TCR beta chain was identified in a study of beta chain features in type 1 diabetes (dated by TCRdb to the late 2010s). Regarding the study in general: No differences in mean age, gender distribution, total cell number or subset yield were found between patients and healthy donors. A total of some 100,000,000 sorted cells were examined across all samples, and the number of cells per subset was strongly correlated with RNA yield. The study compared the TCRB repertoires of sorted circulating CD4+ T cell subsets in recently diagnosed type 1 diabetes patients with those in matched healthy donors. Regulatory and stem cell-like memory subsets were obtained from only 8 patients and roughly 8 healthy donors, while naive and central memory subsets were obtained from all 30 or so donors. Overall results and qualifications from the work: Naive, central memory and regulatory TCRB repertoires appeared to be more similar among patients than among healthy donors. Only small numbers of individuals were included in the HLA sub-analyses, which left unresolved whether HLA type had any influence on TCRB rearrangement. At VDJ recombination sites, type 1 diabetes patients had fewer insertions and more deleted nucleotides, which implies abnormalities in thymic rearrangement. PCR may preferentially amplify shorter templates, but because patient and control samples were amplified and corrected together, any resulting skew would affect both groups equally. Type 1 diabetes patients showed a moderate but significant shortening of TCRB CDR3 length in all four CD4+ subsets. Because cDNA was sequenced instead of genomic DNA, highly expressing activated cells could be over-represented, though the groups showed no difference in activation or CD3 levels.

CDR1 SGHRS and CDR2 YFSETQ are derived from the germline V gene. From its cysteine to its phenylalanine, the CDR3 spans 15 amino acids. Solely the CDR3 DNA is kept, with 45 bases framed from the first base. Trimming accounts for 4 bases at V and 3 bases at J, while the number of junction bases matched to no gene is 8. The entire isolated RNA was reverse transcribed using the High Capacity cDNA Reverse Transcription Kit, and thus expressed TCRB transcripts were sequenced. Deep immunoSEQ sequencing was applied to naive, central memory and regulatory T cell samples, giving an average of about 3.6 million total reads per sample. Sorted cells were lysed in RLT buffer and RNA was extracted with DNase-treated RNeasy Micro or Mini kits, depending on cell number. To prevent cross-contamination, every cell subset was processed on its own, while patient and healthy donor samples were processed together. TCRB sequences were amplified from cDNA with the immunoSEQ multiplex PCR, producing 87-bp fragments spanning the CDR3 region. Sequencing of the amplicons was performed on the Illumina HiSeq platform. For the original study's pipeline: PCR bias was corrected computationally using synthetic template baselines, and reads within Hamming distance 2 were collapsed, with unmergeable singletons discarded. Reads were aligned to IMGT to assign V, D and J genes, CDR3 length, and insertions or deletions at six rearrangement sites. Within each subset, clonotype counts were normalized to sorted cell number, after which true diversity and Gini coefficients were computed with the tcR R package. Repertoire sharing was quantified using the overlap coefficient calculated on TCRB nucleotide sequences. Out-of-frame TCRB sequences from naive cells were analyzed as a proxy for the pre-selection repertoire. TCRdb mirrors the immuneACCESS table, restricted to in-frame sequences. Some clones are absent from its copies; in checked studies, under half trace to an unresolved V gene, and the reason for the others is unknown. D and trimming were read from the DNA, whereas the V and J calls and clone size are those reported in that table. This sample is represented by fewer than 300,000 clones; around 21% of them were singletons. The ten largest make up around 0.03% of the sample.

This clone turned up a few times. What this receptor recognizes is not known. No quality values exist for individual bases; no much larger clone is one base distant. Each donor gave one peripheral blood draw, averaging around 120 mL, which was collected into heparinised tubes. A BD FACSAria II and a panel including CD45RO, CCR7, CD25, CD127, CD95 and CD27 were used to sort naive, central memory, regulatory and stem cell-like memory CD4+ T cells. Purity was above 98% for every sorted population. PBMCs were separated immediately by Lymphoprep density gradient centrifugation and were stained directly, without being cultured. So that batch effects would be minimized, each experiment stained and sorted samples in pairs, pairing one healthy donor with one patient.

The sequencing input was naive CD4+ T cells from blood. The sample's cell subset or site label is to be understood as: true naive CD4+ T cells. This TCR was recovered from a woman aged 40 to 55 with type 1 diabetes. The chain is made from TRBV5-1 and TRBJ1-1; the central 8 bases match TRBD1. The encoded CDR3 is CASSTAGTGDTEAFF. The sequenced DNA: TGCGCCAGCAGCACGGCCGGGACAGGAGACACTGAAGCTTTCTTT.